This is a list of T cell receptor beta chains from one sample in a study of blood T cell repertoires in COVID-19. Libraries were prepared by immunoSEQ multiplex PCR; TCRdb keeps only in-frame clonotypes and omits some of them. The sample consists of approximately 100,000 clones, just over 85% of them appearing once. The sequenced sample was peripheral blood. Receptors were obtained from a human donor in a cohort sampled during active COVID-19. Both conserved end residues are part of each CDR3. Each record gives: J gene, D gene, V gene, clone size, CDR3 DNA, CDR3 protein. D genes are given only for firm matches. Clone size is not always given. Where it is, it says once, few, many or a class for expanded clones.

TRBJ2-5,TRBD2,TRBV6-2/TRBV6-3,.,TGTGCCAGCAGTCAGGGACTAGCGGGGGGTCAAGAGACCCAGTACTTC,CASSQGLAGGQETQYF
TRBJ2-1,TRBD1,TRBV10-3,.,TGTGCCATCCAGCCGGGACAGGGGGACAATGAGCAGTTCTTC,CAIQPGQGDNEQFF
TRBJ2-5,TRBD2,TRBV4-3,.,TGCGCCAGCAGCCAGGGACTAGCGGACCAAGAGACCCAGTACTTC,CASSQGLADQETQYF
TRBJ1-1,TRBD1,TRBV19,.,TGTGCCAGTAGTACTCGGAAGGGGGCGCCGGGGATGAACACTGAAGCTTTCTTT,CASSTRKGAPGMNTEAFF
TRBJ2-7,TRBD1,TRBV18,.,TGTGCCAGCTCATTGACAGCCGGGACAGGGTCCCACGAGCAGTACTTC,CASSLTAGTGSHEQYF
TRBJ2-6,.,TRBV7-9,.,TGTGCCAGCAGCTTAGTCGTATCTGGGGCCAACGTCCTGACTTTC,CASSLVVSGANVLTF
TRBJ1-2,.,TRBV12-3/TRBV12-4,.,TGTGCCAGCAGTTTAGGACAAAACTATGGCTACACCTTC,CASSLGQNYGYTF
TRBJ2-1,TRBD2,TRBV7-2,.,TGTGCCAGCAGCTCTGGACTAGCGGGAGCTAATGAGCAGTTCTTC,CASSSGLAGANEQFF
TRBJ2-5,TRBD1,TRBV29-1,.,TGCAGCGTTGAAGATAATGCGGCTTACCGGGGACAGGGGATAACCGAGACCCAGTACTTC,CSVEDNAAYRGQGITETQYF
TRBJ2-7,TRBD2,TRBV11-2,.,TGTGCCAGCAGCTTGCTAGCGGGAGTAGACGAGCAGTACTTC,CASSLLAGVDEQYF
TRBJ1-6,TRBD1,TRBV27,once,TGTGCCAGCAGTCTAACAGGGGGCCACCCCAATTCACCCCTCCACTTT,CASSLTGGHPNSPLHF
TRBJ1-5,.,TRBV14,.,TGTGCCAGCAGCCAAGGACATAATCAGCCCCAGCATTTT,CASSQGHNQPQHF
TRBJ2-3,.,TRBV29-1,once,TGCAGCTATCCGGGCACAGATACGCAGTATTTT,CSYPGTDTQYF
TRBJ2-7,.,TRBV18,once,TGTGCCAGCTCACCGGAACAGGCTTACTACGAGCAGTACTTC,CASSPEQAYYEQYF
TRBJ2-3,.,TRBV6-2/TRBV6-3,.,TGTGCCAGCAGTTCACTAGCCTATACGCAGTATTTT,CASSSLAYTQYF
TRBJ1-1,.,TRBV6-6,.,TGTGCCAGCAGTTACGGCGGCACTGAAGCTTTCTTT,CASSYGGTEAFF
TRBJ2-4,.,TRBV7-2,once,TGTGCCAGCACCAAAGCTGACATTCAGTACTTC,CASTKADIQYF
TRBJ1-1,TRBD1,TRBV6-6,.,TGTGCCAGCAGGAGGGACAGGGGGCGGATCACTGAAGCTTTCTTT,CASRRDRGRITEAFF
TRBJ1-2,.,TRBV28,.,TGTGCCAGCAGCGGAGGTGGCTACACCTTC,CASSGGGYTF
TRBJ2-2,TRBD1,TRBV14,.,TGTGCCAGCAGCCAGTGGACAGGACTTAACACCGGGGAGCTGTTTTTT,CASSQWTGLNTGELFF
TRBJ1-2,.,TRBV5-3,.,TGTGCCAGAAGCGATGTGCGGGGGCCCAGAATCTTTAACTATGGCTACACCTTC,CARSDVRGPRIFNYGYTF
TRBJ2-5,TRBD2,TRBV4-1,.,TGCGCCAGCAGCGGGGCGGGGGGGCCCCGGGAGACCCAGTACTTC,CASSGAGGPRETQYF
TRBJ2-4,TRBD2,TRBV19,.,TGTGCCAGTAGTACCCGCGGTGGGAGGGCCGGGGACATTCAGTACTTC,CASSTRGGRAGDIQYF
TRBJ2-7,TRBD1,TRBV10-1,.,TGCGCCAGCAGTGACCCGGGACAGGTCCCCTACGAGCAGTACTTC,CASSDPGQVPYEQYF